This record concerns one T cell receptor beta chain sequence. Its antigen is currently not known. Per-nucleotide qualities are absent, and no much larger clonotype sits a single base away. The data were obtained in a study of blood T cell repertoires in COVID-19 (dated by TCRdb to 2019 to 2021). Some background on the complete study: The collaborator samples originated in the United States, Italy and Spain and spanned the acute and convalescent phases of COVID-19. The prospective study material was composed of cDNA or gDNA derived from T cells, B-cell-depleted T cells, or PBMCs. Deeply sampled blood TCRbeta repertoires from subjects exposed to, actively infected with, or recovered from COVID-19 were included in the dataset. A freely available public database, intended as a resource for researchers studying the immune response to SARS-CoV-2, is where the repertoires were released. The samples were drawn from two sources: the first 160 participants of the ongoing ImmuneRACE study, and fewer than 1,500 subjects contributed by 6 global collaborators. The sample metadata nearly always contained a de-identified subject ID, COVID-19 status, age in years and sex. Where HLA class I and class II types were available, the types were taken from metadata supplied by the sample provider, not from assay-based typing. Results and caveats for the whole study, not just this receptor: The quantity of clinical and demographic metadata differed by source and by participant and was supplied without curation.

Collaborating institutions collected whole blood in K2EDTA tubes following their own protocols. For TCRbeta analysis, collaborators shipped samples as frozen whole blood, isolated PBMCs, or DNA extracted from either of those sample types. Spanning cysteine to phenylalanine, the CDR3 consists of 15 amino acids. The retained sequence is limited to the CDR3, 45 bases, with the frame set at the first base. CDR1 and CDR2 were assigned from the germline V gene (reference sequence) as LNHDA and SQIVND. From V the trimming removes 1 base and from J it removes 6 bases, while the gene matches leave 4 bases of the junction unaccounted for. TCRbeta CDR3 regions were amplified from genomic DNA using the immunoSEQ Assay, a bias-controlled multiplex PCR. The paper's processing steps were these. The number of nucleated cells in each sample was estimated by amplification of reference gene primers within the assay. To quantify the absolute abundance of each unique TCRbeta CDR3 rearrangement, sequence reads were collapsed and filtered. For each sample, productive Simpson clonality was calculated as the square root of Simpson's diversity index over productive rearrangements. Drawn from immuneACCESS, this table holds only the in-frame rearrangements with V and J called that TCRdb kept. Clones are partly lost; checked studies trace under half to an unresolved V gene and leave the rest unexplained. That table supplies the V and J calls and clone size; D and trimming were determined from the DNA. The sample has 58,000 or so clones on record, 74% of them singletons. Clones ranked in the top ten supply under 30% of the sample.

The sequencing sample was made of peripheral blood. The sequence was collected from a woman at least 80 years old with acute or convalescent COVID-19. The rearranged segments are TRBV19 and TRBJ2-2, with 8 middle bases fitting TRBD1. The CDR3 protein is CASSIGRGLAGELFF. The DNA sequence is TGTGCCAGTAGTATAGGCAGGGGGCTGGCCGGGGAGCTGTTTTTT.